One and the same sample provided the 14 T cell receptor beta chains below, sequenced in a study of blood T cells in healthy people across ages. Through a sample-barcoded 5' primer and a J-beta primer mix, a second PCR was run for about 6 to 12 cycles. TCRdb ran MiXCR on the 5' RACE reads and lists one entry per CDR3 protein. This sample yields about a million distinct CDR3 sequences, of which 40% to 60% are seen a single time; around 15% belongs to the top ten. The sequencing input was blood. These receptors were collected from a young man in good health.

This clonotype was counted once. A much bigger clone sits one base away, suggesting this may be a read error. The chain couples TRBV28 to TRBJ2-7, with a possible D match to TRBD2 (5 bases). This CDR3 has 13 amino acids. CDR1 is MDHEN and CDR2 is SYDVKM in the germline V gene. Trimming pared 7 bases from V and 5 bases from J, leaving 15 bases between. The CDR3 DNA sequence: TGTGCCAGCAAAACTGCGGGTTCCCACGAGCAGTACTTC. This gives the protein CASKTAGSHEQYF.

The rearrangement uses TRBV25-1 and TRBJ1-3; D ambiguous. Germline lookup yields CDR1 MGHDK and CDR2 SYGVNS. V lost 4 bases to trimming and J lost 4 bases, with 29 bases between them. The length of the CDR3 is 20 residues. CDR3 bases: TGTGCCAGCAGTGGTTTGGCTTACCTTATCCCGCCTCATTCCGGAAACACCATATATTTT. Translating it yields CASSGLAYLIPPHSGNTIYF. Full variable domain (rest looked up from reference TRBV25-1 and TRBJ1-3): EADIYQTPRYLVIGTGKKITLECSQTMGHDKMYWYQQDPGMELHLIHYSYGVNSTEKGDLSSESTVSRIRTEHFPLTLESARPSHTSQYLCASSGLAYLIPPHSGNTIYFGEGSWLTVV.

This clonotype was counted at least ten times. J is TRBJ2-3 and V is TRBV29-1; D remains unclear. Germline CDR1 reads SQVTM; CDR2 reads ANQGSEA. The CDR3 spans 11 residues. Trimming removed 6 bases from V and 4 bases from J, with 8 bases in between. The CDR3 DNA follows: TGCAGCGTGGCCGTGGCAGATACGCAGTATTTT. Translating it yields CSVAVADTQYF.

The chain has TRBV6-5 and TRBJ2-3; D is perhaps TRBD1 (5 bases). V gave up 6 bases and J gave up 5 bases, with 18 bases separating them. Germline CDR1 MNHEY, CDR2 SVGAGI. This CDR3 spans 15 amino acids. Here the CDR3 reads CASSPNGQGRDTQYF. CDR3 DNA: TGTGCCAGCAGCCCAAATGGTCAGGGCAGAGATACGCAGTATTTT.

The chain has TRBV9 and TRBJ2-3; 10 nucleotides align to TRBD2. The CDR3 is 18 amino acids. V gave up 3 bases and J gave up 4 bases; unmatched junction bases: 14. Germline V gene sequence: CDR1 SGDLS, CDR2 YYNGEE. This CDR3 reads CASSGTSEERGGADTQYF. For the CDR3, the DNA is TGTGCCAGCAGCGGAACCTCAGAGGAGCGGGGGGGTGCAGATACGCAGTATTTT.

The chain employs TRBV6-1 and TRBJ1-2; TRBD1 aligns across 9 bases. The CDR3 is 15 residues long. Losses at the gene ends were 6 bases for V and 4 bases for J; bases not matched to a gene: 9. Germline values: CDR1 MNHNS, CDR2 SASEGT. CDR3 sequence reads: CASSLGQGFTYGYTF. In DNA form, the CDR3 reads TGTGCCAGCAGCTTGGGACAGGGATTCACCTATGGCTACACCTTC.

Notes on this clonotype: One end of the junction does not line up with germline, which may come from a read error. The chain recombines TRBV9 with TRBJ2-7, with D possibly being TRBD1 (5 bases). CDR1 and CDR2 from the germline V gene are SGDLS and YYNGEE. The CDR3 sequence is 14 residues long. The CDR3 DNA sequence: TGTACCAGCAGCGTCGAACCGACAGACTACGAGCAGTACTTC. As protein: CTSSVEPTDYEQYF.

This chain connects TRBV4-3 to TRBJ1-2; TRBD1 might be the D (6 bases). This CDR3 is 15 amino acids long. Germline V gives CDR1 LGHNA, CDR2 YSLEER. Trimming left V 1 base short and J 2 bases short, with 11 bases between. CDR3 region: CASSQGVTGNYGYTF. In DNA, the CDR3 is TGCGCCAGCAGCCAAGGAGTTACAGGGAACTATGGCTACACCTTC.

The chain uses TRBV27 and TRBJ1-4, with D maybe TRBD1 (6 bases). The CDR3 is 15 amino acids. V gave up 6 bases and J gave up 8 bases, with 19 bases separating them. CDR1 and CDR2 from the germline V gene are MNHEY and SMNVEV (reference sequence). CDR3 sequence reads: CASSQDGGRVEKLFF. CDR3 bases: TGTGCCAGCAGCCAGGACGGGGGGCGAGTCGAAAAACTGTTTTTT.

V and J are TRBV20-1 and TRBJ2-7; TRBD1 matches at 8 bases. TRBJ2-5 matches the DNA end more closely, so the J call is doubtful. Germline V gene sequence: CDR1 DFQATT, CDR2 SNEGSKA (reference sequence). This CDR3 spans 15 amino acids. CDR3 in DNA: TGCAGTGCTAGAGATCGGGGTGCAGGGGGCGAGACCCAGTACTTC. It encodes CSARDRGAGGETQYF.

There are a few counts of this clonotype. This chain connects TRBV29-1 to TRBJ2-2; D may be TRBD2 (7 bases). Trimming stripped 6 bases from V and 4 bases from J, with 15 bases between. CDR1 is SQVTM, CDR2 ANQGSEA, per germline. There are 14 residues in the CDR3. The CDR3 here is CSVREGGSTGELFF. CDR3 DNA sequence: TGCAGCGTCAGGGAGGGGGGAAGCACCGGGGAGCTGTTTTTT.

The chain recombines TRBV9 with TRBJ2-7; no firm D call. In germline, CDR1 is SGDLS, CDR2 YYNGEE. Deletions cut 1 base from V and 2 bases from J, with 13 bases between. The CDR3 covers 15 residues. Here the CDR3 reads CASSVSPGPAYEQYF. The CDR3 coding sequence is TGTGCCAGCAGCGTATCCCCCGGCCCCGCCTACGAGCAGTACTTC.

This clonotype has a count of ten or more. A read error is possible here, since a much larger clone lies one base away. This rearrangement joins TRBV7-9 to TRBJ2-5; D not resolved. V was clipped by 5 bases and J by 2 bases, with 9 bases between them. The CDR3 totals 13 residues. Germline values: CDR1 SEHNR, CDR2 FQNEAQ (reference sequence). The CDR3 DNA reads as TGTGCCAGCAGCGCAGACACTCAAGAGACCCAGTACTTC. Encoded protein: CASSADTQETQYF.

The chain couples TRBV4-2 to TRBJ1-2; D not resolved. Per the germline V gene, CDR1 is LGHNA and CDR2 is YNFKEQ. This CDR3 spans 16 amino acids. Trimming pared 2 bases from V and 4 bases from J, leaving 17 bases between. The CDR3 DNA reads TGTGCCAGCAGCCAAACCCCGGACCTCACCGCCTATGGCTACACCTTC. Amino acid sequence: CASSQTPDLTAYGYTF.